These 9 T cell receptor beta chains share one sample of origin, sequenced in a study of regulatory T cells in long-lasting Graves disease (dated by TCRdb to 2020 to 2022). The library relied on multiplex PCR. The instrument given in TCRdb is Illumina HiSeq 4000. CDR3 regions were amplified by Arm-PCR with iRepertoire HTBI primers to construct TCR beta libraries. TCRdb handled the public reads itself, with Q25 trimming in fastp and clone calling in MiXCR, and kept productive beta chains. Records with the same CDR3 protein are collapsed into one entry carrying the most frequent genes and DNA. The sample table shows about 470,000 distinct CDR3 sequences, and under 15% are seen once. The top ten hold around 17% of the sample. The sample's time point label is to be understood as: newly diagnosed GD, antithyroid drugs for less than 3 months. For both TCR sequencing and RNA sequencing, RNA was extracted from PBMCs using TRIzol.

These data were also reused for a study on T cells in Graves' hyperthyroidism and ophthalmopathy.

Sequenced here: peripheral blood mononuclear cells (PBMCs), sampled at new diagnosis, from a patient treated with antithyroid drugs. These receptors were taken from a woman aged 30 to 39 with Graves disease. Donor details come from another sample of the same person, matched by shared clones.

This clonotype was picked up a small number of times. The J gene is TRBJ1-5, the V gene TRBV19; the D gene is possibly TRBD1 (6 bases). CDR1 LNHDA and CDR2 SQIVND come from the germline V gene (reference sequence). V was pared by 5 bases and J by 5 bases, with 13 bases between. The CDR3 is made up of 14 amino acids. DNA of the CDR3: TGTGCCAGTAGTTATACAGGGAGGGATCAGCCCCAGCATTTT. Translation: CASSYTGRDQPQHF.

This clonotype was detected once. This sequence joins TRBV20-1 and TRBJ2-1; D is possibly TRBD1 or TRBD2 (5 bases each). V was trimmed by 5 bases and J by 0 bases, leaving 20 bases between them. Germline CDR1 DFQATT, CDR2 SNEGSKA (reference sequence). The CDR3 covers 17 residues. CDR3 amino acids: CSAVRAGTVSSYNEQFF. The CDR3 DNA follows: TGCAGTGCTGTACGAGCCGGGACGGTGAGCTCCTACAATGAGCAGTTCTTC.

There are a few counts of this clonotype. The J gene is TRBJ2-6, the V gene TRBV7-3; the D is unclear. CDR3 length equals 12 residues. Germline loops: CDR1 SGHTA, CDR2 FQGTGA. V lost 5 bases and J 8 bases, leaving 7 bases between the germline ends. CDR3 bases: TGTGCCAGCAGCCCCCCCTCCAACGTCCTGACTTTC. Amino acids: CASSPPSNVLTF. The full variable domain, with the rest looked up from reference TRBV7-3 and TRBJ2-6, is GAGVSQTPSNKVTEKGKYVELRCDPISGHTALYWYRQSLGQGPEFLIYFQGTGAADDSGLPNDRFFAVRPEGSVSTLKIQRTERGDSAVYLCASSPPSNVLTFGAGSRLTVL.

This clonotype was counted ten times or more. This chain links TRBV20-1 with TRBJ2-1; D remains ambiguous. The CDR3 is 14 amino acids. V lost 0 bases to trimming and J lost 3 bases, with 9 bases between them. Germline lookup yields CDR1 DFQATT and CDR2 SNEGSKA (reference sequence). CDR3 region: CSARDGQSYNEQFF. The CDR3 nucleotides read TGCAGTGCTAGAGATGGGCAAAGCTACAATGAGCAGTTCTTC.

V usage is TRBV13 and J usage is TRBJ2-1, with TRBD2 matching over 11 bases. Trimming cost V 7 bases and J 8 bases; bases outside gene matches: 19. This CDR3 comprises 18 residues. CDR1 PRHDT and CDR2 FYEKMQ come from the germline V gene (reference sequence). In nucleotides, the CDR3 is TGTGCCAGCACCGCTGGGGGGACTAGCGGTCGAATTGGGGATGAGCAGTTCTTC. The encoded protein is CASTAGGTSGRIGDEQFF.

A remark on this clonotype: A read error may produce the germline difference seen at one junction end. The genes are TRBV12-3 or TRBV12-4 and TRBJ1-1, with unresolved D. The CDR3 length is 13 residues. The CDR3 DNA follows: TGTGTCAGCAGTTTAGGCTTGAGGGCTGAAGCTTTCTTT. Translation gives CVSSLGLRAEAFF.

This clonotype occurred many times. The V call is TRBV20-1, the J call TRBJ2-1, with 14 bases that match TRBD2. The CDR3 extends over 20 amino acids. After removal of 0 bases from V and 8 bases from J, the junction contained 18 bases not matched to a gene. Germline V lookup: CDR1 DFQATT, CDR2 SNEGSKA (reference sequence). The CDR3 region has the DNA TGCAGTGCTAGAGACCCTTCTCCTACCGGGACTAGCGGGAGAAAGTATGAGCAGTTCTTC. This translates into CSARDPSPTGTSGRKYEQFF.

This chain joins TRBV2 and TRBJ2-7, with a possible D match to TRBD2 (5 bases). The CDR3 is 14 residues long. Per germline, CDR1 SNHLY and CDR2 FYNNEI. Trimming left V 6 bases short and J 6 bases short, with 18 bases between. The CDR3 region is CASRWEQRAGEQYF. The CDR3 coding sequence is TGTGCCAGCAGGTGGGAACAACGGGCGGGCGAGCAGTACTTC.

This clonotype has ten or more counts. This chain joins TRBV28 and TRBJ2-3, with D unclear. Germline CDR1 MDHEN, CDR2 SYDVKM. V dropped 4 bases and J dropped 2 bases, with 7 bases sitting between them. This CDR3 comprises 13 residues. The CDR3 nucleotides are TGTGCCAGCAGTTGGTCTGACACAGATACGCAGTATTTT. Amino acid sequence: CASSWSDTDTQYF.